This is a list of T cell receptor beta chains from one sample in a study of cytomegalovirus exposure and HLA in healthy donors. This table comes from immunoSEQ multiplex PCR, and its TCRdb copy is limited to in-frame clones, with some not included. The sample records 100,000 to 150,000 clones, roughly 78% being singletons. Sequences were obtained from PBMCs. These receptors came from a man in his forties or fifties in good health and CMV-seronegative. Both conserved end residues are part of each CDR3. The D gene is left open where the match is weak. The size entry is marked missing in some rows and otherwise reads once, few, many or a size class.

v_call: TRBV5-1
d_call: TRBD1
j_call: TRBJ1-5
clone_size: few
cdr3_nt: TGCGCCAGCAGCTTGTTGGGACAGGGGAATCAGCCCCAGCATTTT
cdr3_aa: CASSLLGQGNQPQHF

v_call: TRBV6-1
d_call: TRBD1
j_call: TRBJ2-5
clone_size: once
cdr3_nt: TGTGCCAGCAGTCAAGGACAGGGTCAAGAGACCCAGTACTTC
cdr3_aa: CASSQGQGQETQYF

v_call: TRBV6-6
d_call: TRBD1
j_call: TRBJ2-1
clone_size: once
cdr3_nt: TGTGCCAGCAGTTCCGGGACAGGGGGCATGAATGAGCAGTTCTTC
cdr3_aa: CASSSGTGGMNEQFF

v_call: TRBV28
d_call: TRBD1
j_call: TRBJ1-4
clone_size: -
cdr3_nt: TGTGCCAGCAGTACCTACAGGGGAACGGGGTCTACACTGTTTTTT
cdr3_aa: CASSTYRGTGSTLFF

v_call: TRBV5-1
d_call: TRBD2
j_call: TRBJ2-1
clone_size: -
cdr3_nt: TGCGCCAGTCTCCCGCTGGCGGGAGCCCCTCAGGAGCAGTTCTTC
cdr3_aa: CASLPLAGAPQEQFF

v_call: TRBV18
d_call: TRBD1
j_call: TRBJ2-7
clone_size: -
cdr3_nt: TGTGCCAGCTCACCCGTCCCGGGACAGTCCTACGAGCAGTACTTC
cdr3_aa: CASSPVPGQSYEQYF

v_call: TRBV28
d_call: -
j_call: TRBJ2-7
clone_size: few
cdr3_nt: TGTGCCACCTGCGGGGCTCGCTACGAGCAGTACTTC
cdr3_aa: CATCGARYEQYF

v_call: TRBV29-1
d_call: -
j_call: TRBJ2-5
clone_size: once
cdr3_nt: TGCAGCGTTGAAGATTTCTTGGCTCCAGAGACCCAGTACTTC
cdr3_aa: CSVEDFLAPETQYF

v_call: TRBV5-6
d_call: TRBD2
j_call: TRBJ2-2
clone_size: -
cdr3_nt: TGTGCCAGCAGCTCGGGACTAGCGGGAGTCCCCGGGGAGCTGTTTTTT
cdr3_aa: CASSSGLAGVPGELFF

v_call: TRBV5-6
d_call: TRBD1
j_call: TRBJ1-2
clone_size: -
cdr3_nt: TGTGCCAGCAGCTGGGACAGGGGGTATTTAGGCTACACCTTC
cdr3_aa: CASSWDRGYLGYTF

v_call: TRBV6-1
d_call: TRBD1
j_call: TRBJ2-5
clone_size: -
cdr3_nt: TGTGCCAGCAGGGGACAGGGGGCGAGGGCAGAGACCCAGTACTTC
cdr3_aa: CASRGQGARAETQYF

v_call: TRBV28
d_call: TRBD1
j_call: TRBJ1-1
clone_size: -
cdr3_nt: TGTGCCAGCAGCACCGGGGGCCGACAGGGCCTCACTGAAGCTTTCTTT
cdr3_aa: CASSTGGRQGLTEAFF

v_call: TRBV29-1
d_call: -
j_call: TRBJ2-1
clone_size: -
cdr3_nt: TGCAGCGTTGAAGCACATCTACGGGATGAGCAGTTCTTC
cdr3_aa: CSVEAHLRDEQFF

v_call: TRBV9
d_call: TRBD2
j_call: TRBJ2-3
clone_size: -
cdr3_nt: TGTGCCAGCAGCGAGACTAGCGGGGGTCAGGGCACAGATACGCAGTATTTT
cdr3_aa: CASSETSGGQGTDTQYF

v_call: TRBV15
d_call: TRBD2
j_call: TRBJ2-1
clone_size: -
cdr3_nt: TGTGCCACCAGCAGTCCCGGGCGGGGACTAGCCTACAATGAGCAGTTCTTC
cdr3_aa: CATSSPGRGLAYNEQFF

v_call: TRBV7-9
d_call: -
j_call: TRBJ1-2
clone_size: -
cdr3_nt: TGTGCCAGCAGCACGTCGGACAGAGCCTACTATGGCTACACCTTC
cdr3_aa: CASSTSDRAYYGYTF

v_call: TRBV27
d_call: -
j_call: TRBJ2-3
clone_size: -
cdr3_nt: TGTGCCAGCAGTTTAAGAAGGCAGGGCCCAGATACGCAGTATTTT
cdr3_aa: CASSLRRQGPDTQYF

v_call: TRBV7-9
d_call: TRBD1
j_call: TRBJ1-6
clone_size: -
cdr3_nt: TGTGCCTCAAACCGGGACAGCGCTTCACCCCTCCACTTT
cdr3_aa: CASNRDSASPLHF

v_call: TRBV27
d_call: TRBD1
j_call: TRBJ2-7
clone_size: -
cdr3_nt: TGTGCCAGCAGCCAAACCGGGACAGGGCGAAACGAGCAGTACTTC
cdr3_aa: CASSQTGTGRNEQYF

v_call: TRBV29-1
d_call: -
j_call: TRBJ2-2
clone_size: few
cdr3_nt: TGCAGCGTTGAAGAACTGGGACATAACACCGGGGAGCTGTTTTTT
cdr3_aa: CSVEELGHNTGELFF

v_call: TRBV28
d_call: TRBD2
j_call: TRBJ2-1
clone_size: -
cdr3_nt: TGTGCCAGCAGTGGGGGGGGAGAGCAGTTCTTC
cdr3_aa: CASSGGGEQFF

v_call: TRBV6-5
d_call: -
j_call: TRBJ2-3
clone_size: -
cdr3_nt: TGTGCCAGCAGTTACTTGTCGCGGAGGGACTCAGATACGCAGTATTTT
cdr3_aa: CASSYLSRRDSDTQYF

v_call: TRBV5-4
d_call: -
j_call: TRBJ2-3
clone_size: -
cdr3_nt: TGTGCCAGCAGCTTCTCCCAGGGAGATACGCAGTATTTT
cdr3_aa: CASSFSQGDTQYF

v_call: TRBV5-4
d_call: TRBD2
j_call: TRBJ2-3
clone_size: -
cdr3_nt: TGTGCCAGCAGCTTGTCTAGCGGGGGGGGAGATACGCAGTATTTT
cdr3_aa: CASSLSSGGGDTQYF

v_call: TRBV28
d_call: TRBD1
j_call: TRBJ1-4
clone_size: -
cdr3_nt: TGTGCCAGCAGTATAGACAGGGGGCGGGTTGAAAAACTGTTTTTT
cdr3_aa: CASSIDRGRVEKLFF

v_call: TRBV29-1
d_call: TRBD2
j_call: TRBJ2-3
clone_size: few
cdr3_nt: TGCAGCGTTGAATCCAGCGGGGGCACAGATACGCAGTATTTT
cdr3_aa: CSVESSGGTDTQYF

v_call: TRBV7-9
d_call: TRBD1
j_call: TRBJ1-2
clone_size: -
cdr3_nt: TGTGCCAGCAGCTTAGGAGGGACAGCTAACTATGGCTACACCTTC
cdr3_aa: CASSLGGTANYGYTF

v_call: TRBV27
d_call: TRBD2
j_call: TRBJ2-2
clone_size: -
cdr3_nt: TGTGCCAGCAGTTTATCGGGAGGGGGGGAGCTGTTTTTT
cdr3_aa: CASSLSGGGELFF

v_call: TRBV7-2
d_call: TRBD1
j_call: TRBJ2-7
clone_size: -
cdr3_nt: TGTGCCAGCAGCATGGACGGGACAGGGATACCCTACGAGCAGTACTTC
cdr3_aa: CASSMDGTGIPYEQYF

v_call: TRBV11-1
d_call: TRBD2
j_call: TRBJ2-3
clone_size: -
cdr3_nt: TGTGCCAGCAGCTTAGACGGGGGGGGCGCGAAGTATTTT
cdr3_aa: CASSLDGGGAKYF

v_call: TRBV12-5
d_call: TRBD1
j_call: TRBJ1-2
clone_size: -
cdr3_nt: TGTGCTAGTGGCCAGACCGGGACAGGGGGCTTCTATGGCTACACCTTC
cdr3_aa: CASGQTGTGGFYGYTF

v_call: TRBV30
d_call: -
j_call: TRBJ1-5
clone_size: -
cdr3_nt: TGTGCCTGGAGACTCGGGGGGGATCAGCCCCAGCATTTT
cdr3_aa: CAWRLGGDQPQHF

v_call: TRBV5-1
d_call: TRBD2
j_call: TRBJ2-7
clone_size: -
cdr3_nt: TGCGCCAGCAGCTTCCTCGCAGGACTAGCGGGAGGCTACGAGCAGTACTTC
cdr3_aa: CASSFLAGLAGGYEQYF

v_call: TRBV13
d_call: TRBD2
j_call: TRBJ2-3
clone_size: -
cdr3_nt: TGTGCCAGCAGCCCATCGGGGGGGGAAAGGATAGATACGCAGTATTTT
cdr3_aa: CASSPSGGERIDTQYF

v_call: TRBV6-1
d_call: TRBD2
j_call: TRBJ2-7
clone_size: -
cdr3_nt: TGTGCCAGCAGTGAAGAGGGGCGGGGGTTGGAGCAGTACTTC
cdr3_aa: CASSEEGRGLEQYF

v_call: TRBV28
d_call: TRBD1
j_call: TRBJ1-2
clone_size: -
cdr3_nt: TGTGCCAGCACCATCCTGGGACAGACAAACTATGGCTACACCTTC
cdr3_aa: CASTILGQTNYGYTF

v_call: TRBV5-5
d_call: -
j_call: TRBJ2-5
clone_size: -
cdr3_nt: TGTGCCAGCAAGCCAATAGGGGGAGAGACCCAGTACTTC
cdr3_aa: CASKPIGGETQYF

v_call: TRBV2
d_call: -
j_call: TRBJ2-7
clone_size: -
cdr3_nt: TGTGCCAGCAGTGCATCCTCTCAGTTGAACGAGCAGTACTTC
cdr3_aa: CASSASSQLNEQYF

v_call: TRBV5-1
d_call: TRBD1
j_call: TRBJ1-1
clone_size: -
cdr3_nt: TGCGCCAGCAGCTGGACAGGGGATGAAGCTTTCTTT
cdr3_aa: CASSWTGDEAFF

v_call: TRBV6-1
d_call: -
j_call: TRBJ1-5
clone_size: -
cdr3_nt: TGTGCCAGCAGTGAACAGGGGAATCAGCCCCAGCATTTT
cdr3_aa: CASSEQGNQPQHF

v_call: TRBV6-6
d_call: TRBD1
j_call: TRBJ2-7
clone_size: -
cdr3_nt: TGTGCCAGCAGTCGACAGGGTGGCGAGCAGTACTTC
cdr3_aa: CASSRQGGEQYF

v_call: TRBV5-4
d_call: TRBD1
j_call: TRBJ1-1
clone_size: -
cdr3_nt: TGTGCCAGCAGCCCGGGGGACAGGGGAGGGCCTGAAGCTTTCTTT
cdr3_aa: CASSPGDRGGPEAFF